The text below deals with one T cell receptor (beta chain). Its specificity is not known. The data were obtained in a study of identical twins. The CDR3 contains 13 residues. Germline loops: CDR1 ENHRY, CDR2 SYGVKD. Trimming removed 0 bases from V and 5 bases from J, with 8 bases in between. Template switching, a step in the protocol, added a universal primer site, and cDNA carried unique molecular identifiers. TCRdb re-analysed the 5' RACE reads in MiXCR, keeping a single row per CDR3 protein. The sample records some 560,000 distinct CDR3 sequences, 9% to 10% being singletons. Study-wide results and caveats: Modeled out-of-frame TCR alpha sharing in monozygotic twins fell below observed levels. Those out-of-frame alpha sequences shared by twins showed an excess of low generation probability.

The same specimen was also included in a second study, on yellow fever vaccine responses in identical twins.

The sequence was collected from a woman younger than 35 in good health. The specimen was PBMCs. This chain joins TRBV10-3 and TRBJ2-7; the D is unclear. For the CDR3, the DNA is TGTGCCATCAGTGAGTCGAAGGGCCACGAGCAGTACTTC. It yields the protein CAISESKGHEQYF.